This T cell receptor beta chain was recorded in a study of shared clonotypes between healthy human individuals. About the study: The people who gave samples were a couple of women and a few men aged 18 to 49. General study points: Non-shared clonotypes showed lower generation probabilities than clonotypes common to all four donors.

Execution of the assay was at deep level. Measured with immunoSEQ multiplex PCR; TCRdb has only the in-frame clones, and not every one. This table has approximately 1,500,000 clones, 98% appearing once. Concerning this clone itself: Its target is not known.

The TCR originated in a man aged 25-45 years in good health. The source material was naive CD4+ T cells sorted from blood. The subset: CD45RA+ positively selected.

CDR3 protein: CASSPGGRSTDTQYF. DNA for the CDR3: TGTGCCAGCAGCCCCGGAGGGCGCAGCACAGATACGCAGTATTTT. The chain recombines TRBV11-3 with TRBJ2-3; possible D gene TRBD2, 6 bases. CDR3 length: 15 amino acids. The V gene's germline CDR1 is SGHNT and CDR2 YENEEA. V was trimmed by 5 bases and J by 0 bases, leaving 12 bases between them.